This TCR beta chain was captured in a study of T cell repertoires in cytomegalovirus infection. This CDR3 spans 16 amino acids. Per the germline V gene, CDR1 is LNHDA and CDR2 is SQIVND (reference sequence). Losses at the gene ends were 7 bases for V and 1 base for J; bases not matched to a gene: 7. TCRdb reprocessed the reads with MiXCR, giving one entry per CDR3 protein. In the table there are some 240,000 distinct CDR3 sequences, 15% to 20% of which are singletons. The source of this sequence is a human donor in good health (CMV status not recorded). Some clones in this sample may be carry-over from other donors' samples. Sequenced input: CD8+ T cells from PBMCs. This chain joins TRBV19 and TRBJ2-2; 9 bases agree with TRBD1. CDR3 DNA: TGTGCCAGTAACCCTAAGGGACAGGGGAACACCGGGGAGCTGTTTTTT. Translation: CASNPKGQGNTGELFF. Supplemented by reference TRBV19 and TRBJ2-2, the full variable domain reads DGGITQSPKYLFRKEGQNVTLSCEQNLNHDAMYWYRQDPGQGLRLIYYSQIVNDFQKGDIAEGYSVSREKKESFPLTVTSAQKNPTAFYLCASNPKGQGNTGELFFGEGSRLTVL.